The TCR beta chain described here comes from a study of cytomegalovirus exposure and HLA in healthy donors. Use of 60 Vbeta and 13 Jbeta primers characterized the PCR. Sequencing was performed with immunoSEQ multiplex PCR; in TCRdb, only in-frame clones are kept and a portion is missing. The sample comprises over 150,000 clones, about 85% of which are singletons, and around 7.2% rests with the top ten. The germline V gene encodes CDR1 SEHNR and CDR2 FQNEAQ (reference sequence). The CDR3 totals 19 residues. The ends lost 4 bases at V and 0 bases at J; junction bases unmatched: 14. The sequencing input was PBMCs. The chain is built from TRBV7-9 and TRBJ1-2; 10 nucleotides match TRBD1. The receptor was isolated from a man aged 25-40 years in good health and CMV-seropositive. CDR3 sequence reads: CASSSPGTGEQPANYGYTF. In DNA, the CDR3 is TGTGCCAGCAGCTCCCCCGGGACAGGGGAACAGCCAGCTAACTATGGCTACACCTTC. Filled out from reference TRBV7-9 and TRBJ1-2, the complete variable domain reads DTGVSQNPRHKITKRGQNVTFRCDPISEHNRLYWYRQTLGQGPEFLTYFQNEAQLEKSRLLSDRFSAERPKGSFSTLEIQRTEQGDSAMYLCASSSPGTGEQPANYGYTFGSGTRLTVV.